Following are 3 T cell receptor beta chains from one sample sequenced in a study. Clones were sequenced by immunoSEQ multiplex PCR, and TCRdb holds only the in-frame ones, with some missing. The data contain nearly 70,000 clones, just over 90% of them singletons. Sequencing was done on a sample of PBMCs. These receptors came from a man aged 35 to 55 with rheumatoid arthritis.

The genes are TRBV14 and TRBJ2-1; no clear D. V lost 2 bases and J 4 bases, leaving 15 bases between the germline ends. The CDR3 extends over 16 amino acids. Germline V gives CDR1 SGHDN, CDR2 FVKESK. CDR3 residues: CASSQLIRAGYNEQFF. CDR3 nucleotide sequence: TGTGCCAGCAGCCAATTGATCCGGGCAGGATACAATGAGCAGTTCTTC.

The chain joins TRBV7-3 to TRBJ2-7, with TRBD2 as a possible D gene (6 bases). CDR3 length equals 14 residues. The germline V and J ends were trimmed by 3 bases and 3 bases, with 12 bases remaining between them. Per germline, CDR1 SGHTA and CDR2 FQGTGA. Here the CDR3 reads CASSFSGRNYEQYF. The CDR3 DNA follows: TGTGCCAGCAGCTTCTCGGGGAGGAACTACGAGCAGTACTTC.

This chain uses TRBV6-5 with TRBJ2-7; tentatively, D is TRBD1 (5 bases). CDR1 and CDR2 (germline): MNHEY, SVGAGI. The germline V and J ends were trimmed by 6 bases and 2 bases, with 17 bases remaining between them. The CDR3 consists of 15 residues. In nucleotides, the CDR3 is TGTGCCAGCAGCGTCGACGTTACAGGCACCTACGAGCAGTACTTC. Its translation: CASSVDVTGTYEQYF.